Following are 23 T cell receptor beta chains from one sample sequenced in a study of T cell repertoires in cytomegalovirus infection. From the reads, TCRdb called clonotypes with MiXCR, one entry per CDR3 protein. The sample contains around 800,000 distinct CDR3 sequences, approximately 32% of which appear only once. Their antigen targets remain unknown. The sequenced sample was cultured CD8+ T cells from PBMCs, obtained from culture after CMV antigen stimulation. The source of these receptors is a human donor in good health (CMV status not recorded). Some clones in this sample may be carry-over from other donors' samples.

In this sample, this clonotype turned up a few times. V and J are TRBV6-6 and TRBJ2-5; maybe TRBD2 (5 bases). CDR1 is MNHNY and CDR2 is SVGAGI in the germline V gene (reference sequence). The CDR3 runs 13 residues. V was clipped by 7 bases and J by 4 bases, with 13 bases between them. The CDR3, as DNA: TGTGCCAGCACCACGAGGGTGGGAGAGACCCAGTACTTC. Translated: CASTTRVGETQYF.

The chain couples TRBV4-2 to TRBJ1-2; D gene unclear. This CDR3 region has 14 residues. The V and J ends lost 1 base and 6 bases respectively, with 12 bases between them. Per the germline V gene, CDR1 is LGHNA and CDR2 is YNFKEQ. The CDR3 DNA is TGTGCCAGCAGCCAAGGCATCGGCGCCGATGGCTACACCTTC. This codes for CASSQGIGADGYTF.

This clonotype has only a few counts. The V call is TRBV6-5, the J call TRBJ2-7, with D tentatively TRBD1 or TRBD2 (5 bases each). Trimming stripped 0 bases from V and 7 bases from J, with 10 bases between. CDR1 is MNHEY, CDR2 SVGAGI, per germline. The CDR3 consists of 13 residues. CDR3 DNA sequence: TGTGCCAGCAGTTACTCGAGGGGACGGGAGCAGTACTTC. This gives the protein CASSYSRGREQYF.

J is TRBJ1-2 and V is TRBV6-6; D may be TRBD1 (5 bases). With 3 bases removed from V and 7 bases from J, the gap between germline ends came to 9 bases. Germline V gives CDR1 MNHNY, CDR2 SVGAGI (reference sequence). The CDR3 length is 12 residues. CDR3 protein: CASSYWGSGYTF. The CDR3 DNA is TGTGCCAGCAGTTATTGGGGCTCTGGCTACACCTTC.

There are a few counts of this clonotype. The V gene is TRBV7-9, the J gene TRBJ1-4; D unclear. V dropped 5 bases and J dropped 3 bases, with 10 bases sitting between them. CDR1 SEHNR and CDR2 FQNEAQ come from the germline V gene (reference sequence). There are 14 residues in the CDR3. For the CDR3, the DNA is TGTGCCAGCAGCCCAAGGCAGTCTAATGAAAAACTGTTTTTT. It specifies CASSPRQSNEKLFF.

In the case of this clonotype: A read error is likely, as this CDR3 ends without the conserved phenylalanine or tryptophan. The chain joins TRBV28 to TRBJ2-7; D gene ambiguous. The germline V and J ends were trimmed by 3 bases and 0 bases, with 9 bases remaining between them. The CDR3 has 14 amino acids. Germline V lookup: CDR1 MDHEN, CDR2 SYDVKM. In nucleotides, the CDR3 is TGTGCCAGCAGTTTTATAGGCAGCTCCTACGAGCAGTACATC. Translating it yields CASSFIGSSYEQYI.

This clonotype occurred a few times. This sequence joins TRBV28 and TRBJ2-5; D possibly matches TRBD1 or TRBD2 (7 bases each). This CDR3 has 17 residues. Germline lookup yields CDR1 MDHEN and CDR2 SYDVKM. V shed 6 bases and J shed 0 bases, with 20 bases lying between them. CDR3 coding DNA: TGTGCCAGCAGCCGGGGGAGGGACAGCTCTTACCAAGAGACCCAGTACTTC. This sequence encodes CASSRGRDSSYQETQYF.

As to this clonotype: At one boundary the junction diverges from the germline segment, which might be a read error. The V call is TRBV12-3 or TRBV12-4, the J call TRBJ2-7, with 9 bases lining up with TRBD1. The CDR3 is made up of 15 amino acids. The CDR3 protein is CTSSFGQGSSYEQYF. The CDR3 nucleotides are TGTACCAGCAGTTTTGGACAGGGGAGTTCCTACGAGCAGTACTTC.

This clonotype has a handful of counts. The rearrangement uses TRBV7-2 and TRBJ1-1; D remains unclear. CDR3 length equals 14 residues. The ends were cut back, 7 bases at V and 1 base at J, with 13 bases in the middle. Germline assignment: CDR1 SGHTA and CDR2 FQGNSA. The CDR3 here is CASTFLTGNTEAFF. The CDR3 DNA sequence: TGTGCCAGCACCTTCCTAACCGGGAACACTGAAGCTTTCTTT.

The chain uses TRBV6-4 and TRBJ2-3; 8 positions match TRBD1. CDR1 is MRHNA, CDR2 SNTAGT, per germline. Germline trimming cut 0 bases from V and 5 bases from J; bases unmatched to any gene: 4. The length of the CDR3 is 15 residues. The CDR3 DNA reads as TGTGCCAGCAGTGACTCAGGACAGGGAGGAGATACGCAGTATTTT. This translates into CASSDSGQGGDTQYF.

The chain employs TRBV19 and TRBJ1-2; possibly TRBD1 for D (6 bases). CDR1 and CDR2 (germline): LNHDA, SQIVND (reference sequence). The CDR3 has 13 amino acids. Trimming shortened V by 6 bases and J by 4 bases, and 12 bases separated the two germline ends. The CDR3 region has the DNA TGTGCCAGTAGCCGGGACAATGGCTATGGCTACACCTTC. Encoded protein: CASSRDNGYGYTF.

This clonotype has at least ten counts. The chain is built from TRBV7-8 and TRBJ1-2; D is ambiguous. CDR1 SGHVS and CDR2 FQNEAQ come from the germline V gene. The CDR3 contains 13 residues. Trimming took off 1 base at V and 5 bases at J, with 8 bases between the two ends. CDR3 coding DNA: TGTGCCAGCAGCTTAGTGTCTGAATATGGCTACACCTTC. Encoded protein: CASSLVSEYGYTF.

The chain carries TRBV19 and TRBJ2-2; D is perhaps TRBD2 (5 bases). Germline values: CDR1 LNHDA, CDR2 SQIVND (reference sequence). This CDR3 region has 15 residues. Trimming removed 3 bases from V and 5 bases from J, with 13 bases in between. DNA for the CDR3: TGTGCCAGTAGTATTCAACTAGGTTGGACCGGGGAGCTGTTTTTT. Its protein product is CASSIQLGWTGELFF.

This clonotype has just a few counts. V gene TRBV20-1 combines with J gene TRBJ1-6, with D tentatively TRBD1 (5 bases). This CDR3 has 15 residues. CDR1 is DFQATT, CDR2 SNEGSKA, per germline (reference sequence). V was shortened by 4 bases and J by 3 bases, with 13 bases between the two germline ends. CDR3: CSAISGAYYNSPLHF. In DNA, the CDR3 is TGCAGTGCTATTTCCGGGGCCTACTATAATTCACCCCTCCACTTT.

The chain uses TRBV12-3 or TRBV12-4 and TRBJ1-1; 7 bases fit TRBD1. The CDR3 covers 15 residues. With 6 bases clipped from V and 0 bases from J, the junction kept 7 bases outside the gene matches. CDR3 sequence: CASSHSTGLNTEAFF. CDR3 bases: TGTGCCAGCAGCCATTCGACAGGGCTGAACACTGAAGCTTTCTTT.

The chain employs TRBV11-3 and TRBJ2-1, with D tentatively TRBD1 (5 bases). V lost 1 base and J 8 bases, leaving 9 bases between the germline ends. The CDR3 sequence is 13 residues long. CDR1 and CDR2 from the germline V gene are SGHNT and YENEEA. The CDR3 bases are TGTGCCAGCAGCTTAGTTGCCAGGGATGAGCAGTTCTTC. This gives the protein CASSLVARDEQFF.

The gene calls are TRBV6-1 and TRBJ2-1, with D perhaps TRBD2 (7 bases). The CDR3 loop spans 16 amino acids. The germline gives CDR1 MNHNS, CDR2 SASEGT. V was shortened by 2 bases and J by 5 bases, with 16 bases between the two germline ends. DNA for the CDR3: TGTGCCAGCAGTGAATTACGGGGGGCCGGCAACAATGAGCAGTTCTTC. It specifies CASSELRGAGNNEQFF.

On this clonotype: Just one base apart from a much larger clone, this may be a read error. The genes are TRBV7-8 and TRBJ2-7; 8 bases match TRBD2. CDR1 and CDR2 from the germline V gene are SGHVS and FQNEAQ. This CDR3 is 14 amino acids long. The DNA for the CDR3 is TGTACCAGCAGCCATTTAGCGGGGACCTACGAGCAGTACGTC. It codes for CTSSHLAGTYEQYV.

This clonotype appeared a few times. The V call is TRBV7-9, the J call TRBJ2-2; no reliable D call. The CDR3 is 14 amino acids. Looked up from germline, CDR1 is SEHNR and CDR2 is FQNEAQ (reference sequence). Trimming cost V 5 bases and J 4 bases, with 11 bases left between them. This CDR3 reads CASSHRVFTGELFF. In nucleotides, the CDR3 is TGTGCCAGCAGCCACCGGGTTTTCACCGGGGAGCTGTTTTTT.

Here the CDR3 reads CASSYSPGTGAGNTIYF. DNA for the CDR3: TGTGCCAGCAGTTACTCCCCCGGGACAGGGGCTGGAAACACCATATATTTT. The chain joins TRBV6-6 to TRBJ1-3; 10 bases are a match to TRBD1. Germline V lookup: CDR1 MNHNY, CDR2 SVGAGI (reference sequence). The CDR3 spans 17 residues. The V gene end was trimmed by 0 bases and the J gene end by 2 bases; junction bases not matched to a gene: 4.

J is TRBJ2-6 and V is TRBV29-1; TRBD2 matches 7 bases. Unmatched junction bases numbered 4, after V lost 4 bases and J lost 4 bases. The CDR3 sequence is 14 residues long. Germline V gene sequence: CDR1 SQVTM, CDR2 ANQGSEA. CDR3 nucleotides: TGCAGCGTTGGAAGGGAGGGAGGGGCCAACGTCCTGACTTTC. It yields the protein CSVGREGGANVLTF.

The chain combines TRBV19 with TRBJ1-1; D uncertain. The CDR3 length is 15 residues. Germline V gene data show CDR1 as LNHDA and CDR2 as SQIVND (reference sequence). The germline V and J ends were trimmed by 1 base and 11 bases, with 20 bases remaining between them. The CDR3, as DNA: TGTGCCAGTAGTATAGGGGTTGCAGGTAGAGGTACGGCTTTCTTT. Translated: CASSIGVAGRGTAFF. Full variable domain (remainder filled in from reference TRBV19 and TRBJ1-1): DGGITQSPKYLFRKEGQNVTLSCEQNLNHDAMYWYRQDPGQGLRLIYYSQIVNDFQKGDIAEGYSVSREKKESFPLTVTSAQKNPTAFYLCASSIGVAGRGTAFFGQGTRLTVV.

The chain carries TRBV29-1 and TRBJ1-1, with TRBD1 as a possible D gene (6 bases). Per germline, CDR1 SQVTM and CDR2 ANQGSEA. Trimming removed 3 bases from V and 4 bases from J, with 15 bases in between. CDR3 length equals 14 residues. The DNA of the CDR3 is TGCAGCGTTGATTCAACAGGGTTGAGCACTGAAGCTTTCTTT. It translates to CSVDSTGLSTEAFF. Looking up the rest from reference TRBV29-1 and TRBJ1-1 gives the full variable domain: SAVISQKPSRDICQRGTSLTIQCQVDSQVTMMFWYRQQPGQSLTLIATANQGSEATYESGFVIDKFPISRPNLTFSTLTVSNMSPEDSSIYLCSVDSTGLSTEAFFGQGTRLTVV.